Below are 15 T cell receptor beta chains sequenced from a single sample in a study of cytomegalovirus exposure and HLA in healthy donors. PCR involved 60 Vbeta and 13 Jbeta primers. This table comes from immunoSEQ multiplex PCR, and its TCRdb copy is limited to in-frame clones, with some not included. The table lists about 300,000 clones, more than 80% of them singletons. Material for sequencing was PBMCs. The receptors were gathered from a man aged 35 to 55 in good health and CMV-seropositive.

V is TRBV5-8 and J is TRBJ2-2; TRBD1 is a possible D gene (6 bases). The ends were cut back, 4 bases at V and 5 bases at J, with 18 bases in the middle. There are 16 residues in the CDR3. Looked up from germline, CDR1 is SGHTS and CDR2 is YDEGEE. This CDR3 reads CASSEGMDRLTGELFF. CDR3 in DNA: TGTGCCAGCAGCGAGGGGATGGACAGACTAACCGGGGAGCTGTTTTTT.

The chain uses TRBV12-5 and TRBJ1-1; TRBD1 matches at 12 bases. The CDR3 is made up of 13 amino acids. The ends lost 1 base at V and 10 bases at J; junction bases unmatched: 1. CDR1 is LGHNT and CDR2 is FRNRAP in the germline V gene. The CDR3 here is CASGLGGQGAAFF. CDR3 sequence (DNA): TGTGCTAGTGGTTTGGGGGGACAGGGGGCAGCTTTCTTT. The whole variable domain, filled in from reference TRBV12-5 and TRBJ1-1, reads DARVTQTPRHKVTEMGQEVTMRCQPILGHNTVFWYRQTMMQGLELLAYFRNRAPLDDSGMPKDRFSAEMPDATLATLKIQPSEPRDSAVYFCASGLGGQGAAFFGQGTRLTVV.

The chain joins TRBV29-1 to TRBJ2-7; 12 bases match TRBD1. The CDR3 has 13 amino acids. J was trimmed by 6 bases and V by 7 bases; bases with no gene match: 7. The V gene's germline CDR1 is SQVTM and CDR2 ANQGSEA. This CDR3 is CSGGTGGLSEQYF. The CDR3 DNA is TGCAGCGGTGGGACAGGGGGCCTCTCCGAGCAGTACTTC.

CDR3 DNA: TGTGCCAGCAGCAAGAGGACAGTCCCCTACGAGCAGTACTTC. Residues: CASSKRTVPYEQYF. The V and J genes are TRBV6-6 and TRBJ2-7; a possible D gene is TRBD1 (6 bases). Per germline, CDR1 MNHNY and CDR2 SVGAGI (reference sequence). The germline V and J ends were trimmed by 6 bases and 2 bases, with 14 bases remaining between them. The CDR3 is 14 residues long.

The chain has TRBV7-9 and TRBJ2-1; a possible D gene is TRBD1 (6 bases). The CDR3 loop spans 14 amino acids. V was clipped by 3 bases and J by 5 bases, with 11 bases between them. CDR1 is SEHNR, CDR2 FQNEAQ, per germline (reference sequence). For the CDR3, the DNA is TGTGCCAGCAGCTTCCAGGACAGTAACAATGAGCAGTTCTTC. Protein sequence: CASSFQDSNNEQFF.

The chain carries TRBV11-3 and TRBJ2-7, with 7 bases that match TRBD2. CDR1 and CDR2 from the germline V gene are SGHNT and YENEEA. This CDR3 has 14 amino acids. V shed 2 bases and J 2 bases; nucleotides not matched to a gene: 3. CDR3 DNA sequence: TGTGCCAGCAGCTTACGGGGGGAAACCTACGAGCAGTACTTC. Its protein product is CASSLRGETYEQYF.

The chain carries TRBV11-2 and TRBJ2-1; D is unresolved. Trimming cost V 2 bases and J 3 bases, with 17 bases left between them. Germline V gives CDR1 SGHAT, CDR2 FQNNGV. The CDR3 runs to 17 residues. CDR3 residues: CASSLRVGDVVYNEQFF. The CDR3 DNA reads as TGTGCCAGCAGCTTACGGGTTGGAGACGTCGTCTACAATGAGCAGTTCTTC.

The J gene is TRBJ2-1, the V gene TRBV6-5; weak D call: TRBD2 (5 bases). Germline loops: CDR1 MNHEY, CDR2 SVGAGI. Trimming removed 0 bases from V and 0 bases from J, with 6 bases in between. This CDR3 comprises 15 residues. The CDR3 sequence: CASSYSSGSYNEQFF. The CDR3, as DNA: TGTGCCAGCAGTTACTCGAGCGGCTCCTACAATGAGCAGTTCTTC.

This chain connects TRBV4-1 to TRBJ2-7; TRBD2 matches at 9 bases. V lost 1 base, J lost 7 bases, and 11 bases stayed unmatched. The CDR3 has 16 amino acids. The germline V gene has CDR1 MGHRA and CDR2 YSYEKL. The CDR3: CASSQGMAGGGQEQYF. As DNA, the CDR3 is TGCGCCAGCAGCCAAGGAATGGCGGGAGGGGGTCAAGAGCAGTACTTC.

A word on this clone: The same CDR3 also results from other DNA sequences found in this sample. The chain employs TRBV5-1 and TRBJ2-3; 12 positions match TRBD2. With 5 bases clipped from V and 4 bases from J, the junction kept 2 bases outside the gene matches. The CDR3 has 14 amino acids. The V gene's germline CDR1 is SGHRS and CDR2 YFSETQ. In nucleotides, the CDR3 is TGCGCCAGCAGTCTAGCGGGAGGGCCAGATACGCAGTATTTT. Translation gives CASSLAGGPDTQYF.

The chain combines TRBV27 with TRBJ2-1; 7 positions match TRBD1. V gave up 1 base and J gave up 3 bases; unmatched junction bases: 3. The germline V gene encodes CDR1 MNHEY and CDR2 SMNVEV (reference sequence). There are 15 residues in the CDR3. The CDR3 here is CASSLWAGGYNEQFF. The CDR3 nucleotides are TGTGCCAGCAGTTTATGGGCAGGGGGCTACAATGAGCAGTTCTTC.

There are a few counts of this clone. CDR3 loop: CASSPYQGELFF. As DNA, the CDR3 is TGTGCCAGCTCACCGTACCAGGGTGAACTGTTTTTT. This rearrangement joins TRBV18 to TRBJ1-4; weak D call: TRBD1 (5 bases). This CDR3 contains 12 residues. The germline V and J ends were trimmed by 3 bases and 12 bases, with 11 bases remaining between them. Germline V gives CDR1 KGHSH, CDR2 LQKENI.

The chain employs TRBV28 and TRBJ2-3, with a tentative D call TRBD2 (6 bases). This CDR3 contains 17 residues. The germline gives CDR1 MDHEN, CDR2 SYDVKM. V was trimmed by 7 bases and J by 0 bases, leaving 20 bases between them. CDR3 sequence (DNA): TGTGCCAGCATTTCCCGATGGGTCGGGACTAGCACAGATACGCAGTATTTT. Translated, it gives CASISRWVGTSTDTQYF.

V is TRBV7-9 and J is TRBJ2-7; perhaps TRBD1 as D (5 bases). This CDR3 comprises 16 residues. Germline CDR1 SEHNR, CDR2 FQNEAQ (reference sequence). Trimming cost V 5 bases and J 3 bases, with 20 bases left between them. The CDR3 DNA reads TGTGCCAGCAGCAACCCGATAGACAGAATGTACTACGAGCAGTACTTC. Translating it yields CASSNPIDRMYYEQYF.

The CDR3 coding sequence is TGTGCCATCAGTGAACAAACCGGGGGGCTAGCGTGGCACTCCTACGAGCAGTACTTC. This sequence encodes CAISEQTGGLAWHSYEQYF. The J gene is TRBJ2-7, the V gene TRBV10-3; D may be TRBD2 (7 bases). The CDR3 sequence is 19 residues long. Trimming cost V 3 bases and J 0 bases, with 24 bases left between them. CDR1 is ENHRY, CDR2 SYGVKD, per germline.